The T cell receptor beta chain under discussion was sequenced for a study of T-cell memory formation after mild COVID-19. Background on the study: TCR clusters showed largely donor specificity.

This clonotype was counted ten times or more. Using its own MiXCR run on the 5' RACE reads, TCRdb lists one record per CDR3 protein. In the table there are about 600,000 distinct CDR3 sequences, roughly 20% of which are singletons. The CDR3 runs to 15 residues. V lost 3 bases and J 2 bases, leaving 11 bases between the germline ends. Germline assignment: CDR1 DFQATT and CDR2 SNEGSKA (reference sequence). The chain is built from TRBV20-1 and TRBJ2-6, with D perhaps matching TRBD1 (7 bases). Sequenced: PBMCs or a T cell subset sorted from them (not recorded which). The sequence was collected from an adult woman who had mild COVID-19 (a few samples of this study predate the infection). Cell type and time point are not known. CDR3: CSASSGGPGANVLTF. The CDR3 nucleotides read TGCAGTGCTAGCTCAGGGGGGCCTGGGGCCAACGTCCTGACTTTC.